Listed below are T cell receptor beta chains from one sample, sequenced in a study of blood T cell repertoires in COVID-19. Clones were read by immunoSEQ multiplex PCR, and TCRdb kept only the in-frame ones, dropping some. This sample has 250,000 or so clones; roughly 82% occur once, and the top ten carry 2% to 2.5%. The material sequenced was PBMCs or T cells enriched from blood (not recorded which). The source of these receptors is a woman aged 45 to 65 who had recovered from COVID-19. Each CDR3 is given with its conserved first and last residue. D genes are given only for firm matches. Rows may omit the clone size; those that give it use once, few, many or a size class.

d_call	v_call	j_call	clone_size	cdr3_nt	cdr3_aa
.	TRBV15	TRBJ1-3	.	TGTGCCACCCAGGTGGGTTCAGGGTCTGGAAACACCATATATTTT	CATQVGSGSGNTIYF
.	TRBV7-2	TRBJ1-5	.	TGTGCCAGCGCTCTTCAGGGGAGTAATCAGCCCCAGCATTTT	CASALQGSNQPQHF
TRBD2	TRBV4-3	TRBJ2-1	.	TGCGCCAGCAGCCAAGAGATAAACCTAGCGGGGGGGGAGCAGTTCTTC	CASSQEINLAGGEQFF
.	TRBV9	TRBJ2-1	few	TGTGCCAGCAGGAGGGGAGGGGGGAGTACCTCCTACAATGAGCAGTTCTTC	CASRRGGGSTSYNEQFF
.	TRBV3-1/TRBV3-2	TRBJ1-1	.	TGTGCCAGCAGCCATGCACAGTTTGCTTTCTTT	CASSHAQFAFF
TRBD1	TRBV3-1/TRBV3-2	TRBJ1-1	.	TGTGCCAGCAGCCAAGATTGCGGACAGGGTTTCACTGAAGCTTTCTTT	CASSQDCGQGFTEAFF
.	TRBV19	TRBJ1-2	.	TGTGCCAGTACGGTGAGGGGACTAAACTATGGCTACACCTTC	CASTVRGLNYGYTF
TRBD1	TRBV27	TRBJ1-2	few	TGTGCCAGCAGGGGGACAGGGGTCGTCTATGGCTACACCTTC	CASRGTGVVYGYTF
TRBD2	TRBV5-1	TRBJ2-7	.	TGCGCCAGCAGGACTAGCGGGACCTACGAGCAGTACTTC	CASRTSGTYEQYF
.	TRBV27	TRBJ2-5	.	TGTGCCAGCAGTGCTATTGGGGGTACGAGGGGGGAGACCCAGTACTTC	CASSAIGGTRGETQYF
.	TRBV2	TRBJ2-7	.	TGTGCCAGCAGGGCTTTCATGTCGACCTACGAGCAGTACTTC	CASRAFMSTYEQYF
.	TRBV7-9	TRBJ2-7	.	TGTGCCAGCAGCCTCGGGAACTCCTACGAGCAGTACTTC	CASSLGNSYEQYF
TRBD1	TRBV25-1	TRBJ1-2	.	TGTGCCAGCAGTGACCCCCGAAAACCGACAGGGGTAGCTACCTTC	CASSDPRKPTGVATF